One sample yielded the 30 T cell receptor beta chains listed below, sequenced in a study of blood T cell repertoires in COVID-19. Only in-frame clones appear in the TCRdb table, and some are missing; sequencing was by immunoSEQ multiplex PCR. This sample has 90,000 or so clones, with over 80% found just once. The sample consisted of peripheral blood. These receptors were obtained from a human donor in a cohort sampled during active COVID-19.

This clone showed up just a few times. The V call is TRBV27, the J call TRBJ2-2; 14 bases fit TRBD2. Trimming cost V 6 bases and J 4 bases; bases outside gene matches: 7. The CDR3 runs to 17 residues. The germline CDR1 and CDR2 sequences are MNHEY and SMNVEV (reference sequence). CDR3 coding DNA: TGTGCCAGCAGCGGACTAGCGGGAGGCTCCGGCACCGGGGAGCTGTTTTTT. It specifies CASSGLAGGSGTGELFF.

V is TRBV21-1 and J is TRBJ2-3; the D call TRBD1 from the table was never checked on the DNA. TRBV21-1 is shown as a pseudogene. The CDR3 consists of 16 residues. This CDR3 is CASSKDPGQANYTQYF. The DNA for the CDR3 is TGTGCCAGCAGCAAAGACCCGGGACAGGCGAATTATACGCAGTATTTT.

The V call is TRBV9, the J call TRBJ1-1; tentatively, D is TRBD1 (6 bases). The CDR3 extends over 15 amino acids. Germline CDR1 reads SGDLS; CDR2 reads YYNGEE. Trimming left V 2 bases short and J 1 base short, with 12 bases between. CDR3 nucleotide sequence: TGTGCCAGCAGCGTGACCGGGACACAGAACACTGAAGCTTTCTTT. This translates into CASSVTGTQNTEAFF. Looking up the rest from reference TRBV9 and TRBJ1-1 gives the full variable domain: DSGVTQTPKHLITATGQRVTLRCSPRSGDLSVYWYQQSLDQGLQFLIQYYNGEERAKGNILERFSAQQFPDLHSELNLSSLELGDSALYFCASSVTGTQNTEAFFGQGTRLTVV.

The gene calls are TRBV28 and TRBJ2-5; 9 bases are shared with TRBD2. Trimming took 6 bases from V and 4 from J; bases not matched to a gene: 6. There are 14 residues in the CDR3. Germline loops: CDR1 MDHEN, CDR2 SYDVKM. CDR3 protein: CASRASGTVETQYF. The CDR3 nucleotides are TGTGCCAGCAGAGCTAGCGGGACAGTAGAGACCCAGTACTTC. Full variable domain (rest looked up from reference TRBV28 and TRBJ2-5): DVKVTQSSRYLVKRTGEKVFLECVQDMDHENMFWYRQDPGLGLRLIYFSYDVKMKEKGDIPEGYSVSREKKERFSLILESASTNQTSMYLCASRASGTVETQYFGPGTRLLVL.

The rearrangement uses TRBV29-1 and TRBJ1-2; the match to TRBD1 covers 9 bases. The CDR3 contains 17 residues. The V gene's germline CDR1 is SQVTM and CDR2 ANQGSEA. V gave up 6 bases and J gave up 2 bases; unmatched junction bases: 16. The CDR3 sequence is CSVKLPGQGSSNYGYTF. The DNA for the CDR3 is TGCAGCGTGAAACTTCCGGGACAGGGATCCTCCAACTATGGCTACACCTTC.

The rearrangement uses TRBV5-3 and TRBJ2-1, with a possible D match to TRBD2 (6 bases). TRBV5-3 is assigned to the ORF class and has an uncertain function. The CDR3 has 18 amino acids. V shed 3 bases and J shed 7 bases, with 26 bases lying between them. CDR3 protein: CARSSMAVAAPWGNEQFF. The CDR3 nucleotides read TGTGCCAGAAGCTCAATGGCTGTAGCGGCCCCCTGGGGAAATGAGCAGTTCTTC.

V is TRBV5-1 and J is TRBJ2-2; 7 nucleotides agree with TRBD2. This CDR3 has 16 residues. V lost 4 bases, J lost 0 bases, and 6 bases stayed unmatched. Germline V gives CDR1 SGHRS, CDR2 YFSETQ. The CDR3: CASSTDGLANTGELFF. The DNA of the CDR3 is TGCGCCAGCAGCACGGACGGACTAGCGAACACCGGGGAGCTGTTTTTT.

V and J are TRBV3-1 (or the pseudogene TRBV3-2) and TRBJ2-7, with 8 bases that match TRBD1. Germline V lookup: CDR1 LGHDT, CDR2 YNNKEL (reference sequence). Trimming at V came to 1 base and at J to 7 bases, leaving 9 bases not matched to a gene. The CDR3 has 15 residues. This CDR3 is CASSQGSQGAWEQYF. In nucleotides, the CDR3 is TGTGCCAGCAGCCAAGGGTCCCAGGGGGCTTGGGAGCAGTACTTC.

The chain links TRBV6-5 to TRBJ2-7; TRBD2 aligns across 7 bases. With V trimmed by 6 bases and J by 2 bases, 4 bases remained unmatched. The V gene's germline CDR1 is MNHEY and CDR2 SVGAGI. CDR3 length: 13 amino acids. CDR3 sequence (DNA): TGTGCCAGCAGGACGGGAGGAGCCTACGAGCAGTACTTC. Protein product: CASRTGGAYEQYF.

The genes are TRBV7-8 and TRBJ1-3, with a tentative D call TRBD1 (5 bases). Looked up from germline, CDR1 is SGHVS and CDR2 is FQNEAQ. This CDR3 contains 14 residues. The germline V and J ends were trimmed by 0 bases and 3 bases, with 6 bases remaining between them. CDR3 sequence: CASSLARVGNTIYF. The CDR3, as DNA: TGTGCCAGCAGCTTAGCCAGGGTTGGAAACACCATATATTTT.

The V gene is TRBV28, the J gene TRBJ2-3, with D possibly matching TRBD2 (5 bases). V was clipped by 6 bases and J by 2 bases, with 18 bases between them. CDR1 is MDHEN, CDR2 SYDVKM, per germline. CDR3 length equals 16 residues. The CDR3 nucleotides are TGTGCCAGCAGCCCGGTCGAGCGGATCAACACAGATACGCAGTATTTT. As protein: CASSPVERINTDTQYF. Filled out from reference TRBV28 and TRBJ2-3, the complete variable domain reads DVKVTQSSRYLVKRTGEKVFLECVQDMDHENMFWYRQDPGLGLRLIYFSYDVKMKEKGDIPEGYSVSREKKERFSLILESASTNQTSMYLCASSPVERINTDTQYFGPGTRLTVL.

This clone turned up a few times. The gene calls are TRBV19 and TRBJ1-5, with 7 bases matching TRBD1. The V gene end was trimmed by 4 bases and the J gene end by 0 bases; junction bases not matched to a gene: 6. The CDR3 runs 16 residues. CDR1 and CDR2 from the germline V gene are LNHDA and SQIVND (reference sequence). DNA of the CDR3: TGTGCCAGTAGTAACCCATACAGGGGTAGCAATCAGCCCCAGCATTTT. This translates into CASSNPYRGSNQPQHF.

J is TRBJ2-3 and V is TRBV2; D perhaps matches TRBD2 (5 bases). The CDR3 covers 14 residues. V gave up 7 bases and J gave up 1 base, with 12 bases separating them. Germline V gene lookup returns CDR1 SNHLY and CDR2 FYNNEI. In DNA form, the CDR3 reads TGTGCCAGCACGTGGCAAGCGGGCACAGATACGCAGTATTTT. Amino acid sequence: CASTWQAGTDTQYF.

This clone is a singleton in its sample. This rearrangement joins TRBV2 to TRBJ2-7; 9 bases are shared with TRBD2. The CDR3 runs to 14 residues. J lost 8 bases, V lost 8 bases, and 13 bases had no gene match. CDR1 is SNHLY, CDR2 FYNNEI, per germline. The CDR3 protein is CASAGPRTSEKQYF. In DNA form, the CDR3 reads TGTGCCAGCGCTGGACCTAGGACTAGCGAAAAGCAGTACTTC.

The CDR3 spells CAISESEPPYEQYF. In nucleotides, the CDR3 is TGTGCCATCAGTGAGTCAGAGCCTCCCTACGAGCAGTACTTC. V gene TRBV10-3 combines with J gene TRBJ2-7, with D unresolved. The germline CDR1 and CDR2 sequences are ENHRY and SYGVKD. The ends were cut back, 0 bases at V and 2 bases at J, with 8 bases in the middle. The CDR3 is made up of 14 amino acids.

The chain has TRBV3-1 (or the pseudogene TRBV3-2) and TRBJ2-3; 9 nucleotides line up with TRBD2. CDR3 length equals 17 residues. From germline, CDR1 is LGHDT and CDR2 YNNKEL (reference sequence). V was pared by 3 bases and J by 3 bases, with 10 bases of the junction left unmatched. CDR3 residues: CASSQVIAGDGTDTQYF. CDR3 DNA: TGTGCCAGCAGCCAGGTAATAGCGGGAGATGGGACAGATACGCAGTATTTT.

V and J are TRBV2 and TRBJ2-5, with 7 bases that match TRBD2. The CDR3 has 15 residues. Germline V gives CDR1 SNHLY, CDR2 FYNNEI. Unmatched junction bases numbered 10, after V lost 4 bases and J lost 5 bases. CDR3 sequence reads: CASSGQGMGGETQYF. The CDR3 region has the DNA TGTGCCAGCAGTGGGCAAGGCATGGGGGGGGAGACCCAGTACTTC. The entire variable domain, with the rest obtained from reference TRBV2 and TRBJ2-5, is as follows: EPEVTQTPSHQVTQMGQEVILRCVPISNHLYFYWYRQILGQKVEFLVSFYNNEISEKSEIFDDQFSVERPDGSNFTLKIRSTKLEDSAMYFCASSGQGMGGETQYFGPGTRLLVL.

J is TRBJ1-6 and V is TRBV7-6; no clear D. The CDR3 has 15 amino acids. Per germline, CDR1 SGHVS and CDR2 FNYEAQ. The V end was cut by 1 base, the J end by 7 bases, with 11 bases between. The CDR3 DNA is TGTGCCAGCAGCTTAGGGAGGGCCGGGAATTCACCCCTCCACTTT. Protein product: CASSLGRAGNSPLHF.

The V gene is TRBV10-1, the J gene TRBJ2-2, with TRBD1 matching over 7 bases. Trimming took 2 bases from V and 6 from J; bases not matched to a gene: 6. Germline V lookup: CDR1 WNHNN, CDR2 SYGVQD (reference sequence). CDR3 size: 15 residues. CDR3 loop: CASSETTGEAGELFF. CDR3 bases: TGCGCCAGCAGTGAGACCACAGGGGAAGCCGGGGAGCTGTTTTTT.

This chain uses TRBV7-6 with TRBJ2-3; the match to TRBD2 covers 10 bases. Trimming cost V 2 bases and J 5 bases; bases outside gene matches: 7. Germline-derived CDR1 and CDR2 are SGHVS and FNYEAQ. The CDR3 sequence is 16 residues long. The CDR3, as DNA: TGTGCCAGCAGCTTATTGGCTAGCGGGGGTAAAGATACGCAGTATTTT. Its protein is CASSLLASGGKDTQYF.

J is TRBJ2-1 and V is TRBV7-6; 9 bases are shared with TRBD2. CDR1 SGHVS and CDR2 FNYEAQ come from the germline V gene. This CDR3 is built from 16 residues. The trim removed 2 bases at V and 8 bases at J, leaving 10 bases unmatched. The CDR3 sequence: CASSLLLGGGADEQFF. The CDR3 nucleotides are TGTGCCAGCAGCTTACTCCTCGGCGGGGGGGCAGATGAGCAGTTCTTC.

The chain joins TRBV28 to TRBJ1-1; D is possibly TRBD1 (6 bases). V was clipped by 6 bases and J by 13 bases, with 18 bases between them. Germline V gene lookup returns CDR1 MDHEN and CDR2 SYDVKM. The CDR3 consists of 12 residues. The CDR3 spells CASSLRTDWLFF. In nucleotides, the CDR3 is TGTGCCAGCAGCCTCAGGACAGACTGGCTTTTCTTT.

This clone showed up just a few times. The J gene is TRBJ1-5, the V gene TRBV2; D is possibly TRBD1 (6 bases). The CDR3 contains 15 residues. The V gene's germline CDR1 is SNHLY and CDR2 FYNNEI. V lost 0 bases to trimming and J lost 7 bases, with 13 bases between them. This CDR3 reads CASSEARGAGQPQHF. CDR3 nucleotide sequence: TGTGCCAGCAGTGAAGCGCGGGGGGCTGGACAGCCCCAGCATTTT.

About this clone: Other DNA sequences within the sample encode an identical CDR3. V gene TRBV15 combines with J gene TRBJ1-4; D not certain. Germline CDR1 reads LNHNV; CDR2 reads YYDKDF (reference sequence). V lost 0 bases and J 5 bases, leaving 4 bases between the germline ends. The CDR3 loop spans 13 amino acids. The CDR3 DNA reads TGTGCCACCAGCAGAGACGCGAATGAAAAACTGTTTTTT. Amino acid sequence: CATSRDANEKLFF.

J is TRBJ2-1 and V is TRBV18; 11 bases align to TRBD2. V was pared by 5 bases and J by 8 bases, with 5 bases of the junction left unmatched. CDR3 length: 14 amino acids. Per germline, CDR1 KGHSH and CDR2 LQKENI. CDR3 DNA: TGTGCCAGCTCATCGCTAGCGGGAGGAGATGAGCAGTTCTTC. This sequence encodes CASSSLAGGDEQFF.

The CDR3, as DNA: TGTGCCAGCAGCTTAGCCGGGACAGGGAATAGCAATCAGCCCCAGCATTTT. Translation: CASSLAGTGNSNQPQHF. The V gene is TRBV7-2, the J gene TRBJ1-5; 9 nucleotides match TRBD1. The germline CDR1 and CDR2 sequences are SGHTA and FQGNSA. The junction had 3 bases not matched to a gene; V was cut back by 0 bases and J by 0 bases. The CDR3 contains 17 residues.

This chain uses TRBV28 with TRBJ1-4; D unresolved. Germline CDR1 and CDR2: MDHEN and SYDVKM. The V and J ends lost 6 bases and 0 bases respectively, with 14 bases between them. The CDR3 is 16 amino acids. CDR3 sequence (DNA): TGTGCCAGCAGCCTCGAGGGAGGTTCAACTAATGAAAAACTGTTTTTT. This translates into CASSLEGGSTNEKLFF.

As to this clone: The junction departs from germline at one end; a sequencing error may be responsible. The chain employs TRBV5-1 and TRBJ2-7, with D possibly TRBD2 on 6 matching bases. Germline assignment: CDR1 SGHRS and CDR2 YFSETQ. The CDR3 extends over 12 amino acids. The CDR3 coding sequence is TGCGCCAGCAGCTCGGGACTCTACGGGCAGTACTTC. Its protein is CASSSGLYGQYF.

This chain uses TRBV29-1 with TRBJ2-3; D is possibly TRBD2 (5 bases). V shed 4 bases and J shed 5 bases, with 19 bases lying between them. The germline V gene has CDR1 SQVTM and CDR2 ANQGSEA. The length of the CDR3 is 15 residues. CDR3 protein: CSVVMGRLAVDTQYF. The CDR3 region has the DNA TGCAGCGTTGTGATGGGGAGACTTGCTGTAGATACGCAGTATTTT.

This sequence joins TRBV18 and TRBJ1-1, with a possible D match to TRBD1 (6 bases). Germline V CDR1 and CDR2: KGHSH, LQKENI. V lost 3 bases and J 2 bases, leaving 10 bases between the germline ends. This CDR3 is 14 amino acids long. As DNA, the CDR3 is TGTGCCAGCTCACCGCAGGACAGAAACACTGAAGCTTTCTTT. Translating it yields CASSPQDRNTEAFF.